This T cell receptor beta chain comes out of a study of shared clonotypes between healthy human individuals. Germline V gene lookup returns CDR1 SGHTA and CDR2 FQGNSA. The V end lost 3 bases, the J end lost 8 bases, and 13 bases lay between the germline ends. CDR3 length: 13 residues. Profiling relied on immunoSEQ multiplex PCR, and the TCRdb table lists in-frame clones only, not all of them. The sample consists of over 850,000 clones, about 80% of them appearing once. The sample comprised memory CD4+ T cells from PBMCs. Specified subset: CD45RA-negative fraction. The chain combines TRBV7-2 with TRBJ1-2; D ambiguous. The source is a man between 18 and 29 years old in good health. Some clones in this sample may be carry-over from other donors' samples. The CDR3 sequence is CASSFSGPRGYTF. The CDR3 bases are TGTGCCAGCAGCTTTTCAGGACCCCGGGGCTACACCTTC.